This T cell receptor (beta chain) was identified in a study of blood T cell repertoires in COVID-19. On the study more broadly: Samples taken during acute and convalescent COVID-19 were collected in the United States, Italy and Spain. In each case, the material was cDNA or gDNA derived from T cells, B-cell-depleted T cells, or PBMCs.

In the authors' workflow: Quantification of nucleated cells was approximated via reference gene primer amplification. The assay was immunoSEQ multiplex PCR, and TCRdb's table has in-frame clones only and misses some. The DNA was the basis for D and trimming; V, J and clone size are from that table. The table includes 250,000 to 400,000 clones, approximately 89% detected once. Seattle enrolled patients during active infection and tracked them longitudinally. This receptor was taken from a woman in her 30s with COVID-19, enrolled during active disease. Specimen: peripheral blood.

The CDR3 loop reads CASSDRGPPNTEAFF. The CDR3 bases are TGTGCCAGCAGCGACAGGGGCCCCCCGAACACTGAAGCTTTCTTT. The genes are TRBV6-2 or TRBV6-3 and TRBJ1-1, with 8 nucleotides matching TRBD1. The ends lost 6 bases at V and 1 base at J; junction bases unmatched: 7. CDR1 is MNHEY and CDR2 is SVGEGT in the germline V gene. CDR3 length equals 15 residues.